Here is one T cell receptor (beta chain) with its context. The antigen this receptor binds is unknown. No base quality values were provided; no much bigger clone lies one nucleotide off. These data belong to a study of cytomegalovirus exposure and HLA in healthy donors (dated by TCRdb to about 2017). About the full investigation: According to a later analysis, the 120 or so validation repertoires were produced on the same platform as the roughly 600 repertoires of the first cohort. The study aimed to test whether cataloging public T cell receptors could reveal signatures of past pathogen exposure. Besides the first cohort of around 670 subjects, a separate validation cohort made up of around 120 different subjects was used. High-throughput TCR immunosequencing, statistical association of individual TCRs with disease status, and machine learning were combined to predict cytomegalovirus infection status.

Separate from the approximately 700-subject first cohort, the validation cohort of 120 subjects was the group to which the donors belonged. Findings and caveats that apply to the study as a whole: In both the original and validation cohorts, the classifier was reported to diagnose cytomegalovirus status with high specificity and sensitivity. Three of the identified cytomegalovirus-associated TCR beta chains were confirmed in vitro to be specific for cytomegalovirus antigens. While some public TCRs were present in many individuals, most TCR sequences turned up only very rarely across donors. The authors suggested that the approach could potentially be generalized to other disease states and immunological phenotypes. A later analysis lacked HLA typing for the validation cohort, so it scored co-occurrence in that cohort across all 120 or so repertoires. The study listed 150 to 200 TCR beta chains as associated with cytomegalovirus. In a later analysis, TCRs clustered in the first cohort were found to also tend to co-occur in the roughly 130 validation repertoires, with approximately 93% of cluster scores above 0.

Libraries came from the immunoSEQ multiplex PCR assay. The source study handled its data this way. A statistical classification framework was built for diagnosing cytomegalovirus status from the catalog of TCR beta chain sequences. TCRdb re-hosts the immuneACCESS table, in-frame sequences only. Its copies lack some clones; in the studies checked, an unresolved V gene accounts for under half of them, and the cause for the rest is not known. V and J calls and clone size follow that table, whereas D and trimming were derived from the DNA. The sample table records 160,000 or so clones; roughly 89% of these occur just once. The ten largest clones take up 1.4% of the sample. The CDR3 measures 13 amino acids from cysteine to phenylalanine. The only DNA kept is the CDR3, 39 bases in frame from the first base. The V end loses 3 bases and the J end loses 7 bases, and a stretch of 13 bases separates them. CDR1 is given as PRHDT and CDR2 as FYEKMQ, both from the germline V gene (reference sequence).

This TCR derives from a woman aged 30 to 39 in good health and CMV-seronegative. Sequencing input: PBMCs. The rearrangement combines TRBV13 with TRBJ2-7; a tentative D call is TRBD1 (6 bases match). The nucleotide sequence reads as follows: TGTGCCAGCAGCTTTGGGGGCTTCTTGGAGCAGTACTTC. The encoded protein is CASSFGGFLEQYF.